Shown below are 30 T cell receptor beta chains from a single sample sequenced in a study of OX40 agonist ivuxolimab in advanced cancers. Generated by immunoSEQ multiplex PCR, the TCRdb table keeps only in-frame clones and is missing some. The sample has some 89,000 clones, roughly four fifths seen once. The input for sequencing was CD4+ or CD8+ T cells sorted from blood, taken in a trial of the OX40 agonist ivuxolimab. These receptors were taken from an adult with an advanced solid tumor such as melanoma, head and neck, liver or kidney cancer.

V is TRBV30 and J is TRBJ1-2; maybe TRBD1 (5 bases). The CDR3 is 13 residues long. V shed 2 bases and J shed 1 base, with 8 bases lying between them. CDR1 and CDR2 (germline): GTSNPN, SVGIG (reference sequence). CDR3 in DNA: TGTGCCTGGAGTCCCGACAGTAACTATGGCTACACCTTC. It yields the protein CAWSPDSNYGYTF.

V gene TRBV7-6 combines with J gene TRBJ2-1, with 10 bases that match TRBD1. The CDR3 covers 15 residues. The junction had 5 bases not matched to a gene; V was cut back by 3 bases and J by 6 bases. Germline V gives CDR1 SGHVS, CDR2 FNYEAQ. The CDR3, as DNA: TGTGCCAGCAGCTTCTTACGGGACAGGGGCAATGAGCAGTTCTTC. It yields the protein CASSFLRDRGNEQFF.

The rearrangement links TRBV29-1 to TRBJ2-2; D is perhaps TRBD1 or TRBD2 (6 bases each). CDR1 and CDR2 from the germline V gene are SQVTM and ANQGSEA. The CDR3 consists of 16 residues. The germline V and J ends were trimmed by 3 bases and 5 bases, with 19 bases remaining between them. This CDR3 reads CSVENFGGKPTGELFF. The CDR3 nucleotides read TGCAGCGTTGAGAACTTCGGGGGCAAACCAACCGGGGAGCTGTTTTTT.

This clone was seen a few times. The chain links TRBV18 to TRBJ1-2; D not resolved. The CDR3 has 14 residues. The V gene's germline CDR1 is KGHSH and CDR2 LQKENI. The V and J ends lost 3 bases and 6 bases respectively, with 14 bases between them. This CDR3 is CASSPIQRPHGYTF. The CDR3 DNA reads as TGTGCCAGCTCACCCATCCAGAGACCCCATGGCTACACCTTC.

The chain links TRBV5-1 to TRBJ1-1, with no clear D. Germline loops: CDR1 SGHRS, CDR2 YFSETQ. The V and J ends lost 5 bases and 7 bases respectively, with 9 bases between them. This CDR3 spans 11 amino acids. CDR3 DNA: TGCGCCAGCAGGTGGGATAATGAAGCTTTCTTT. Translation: CASRWDNEAFF.

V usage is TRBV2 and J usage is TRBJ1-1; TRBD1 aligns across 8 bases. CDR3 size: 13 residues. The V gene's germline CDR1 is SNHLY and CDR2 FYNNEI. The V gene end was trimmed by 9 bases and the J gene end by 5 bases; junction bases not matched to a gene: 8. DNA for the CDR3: TGTGCCAGGCACAGGGGGGGTTTGACTGAAGCTTTCTTT. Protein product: CARHRGGLTEAFF.

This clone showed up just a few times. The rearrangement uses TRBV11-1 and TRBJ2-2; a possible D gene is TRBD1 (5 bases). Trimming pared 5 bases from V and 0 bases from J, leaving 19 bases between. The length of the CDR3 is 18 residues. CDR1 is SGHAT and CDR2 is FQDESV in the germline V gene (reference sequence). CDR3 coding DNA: TGTGCCAGCAGCCCACCGACCACTGTAGGGGCGAACACCGGGGAGCTGTTTTTT. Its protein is CASSPPTTVGANTGELFF.

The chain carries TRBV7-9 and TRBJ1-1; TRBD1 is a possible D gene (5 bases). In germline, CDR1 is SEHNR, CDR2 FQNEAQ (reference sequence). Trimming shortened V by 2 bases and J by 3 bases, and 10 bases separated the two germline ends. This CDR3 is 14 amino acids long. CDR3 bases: TGTGCCAGCAGCTTAAACATGGGGGACACTGAAGCTTTCTTT. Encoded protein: CASSLNMGDTEAFF.

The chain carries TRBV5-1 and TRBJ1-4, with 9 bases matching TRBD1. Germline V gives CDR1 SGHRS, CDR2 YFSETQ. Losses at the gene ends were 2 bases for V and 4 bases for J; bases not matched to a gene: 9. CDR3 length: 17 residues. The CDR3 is CASSFRQGVFGNEKLFF. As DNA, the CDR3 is TGCGCCAGCAGCTTTAGACAGGGGGTTTTCGGTAATGAAAAACTGTTTTTT. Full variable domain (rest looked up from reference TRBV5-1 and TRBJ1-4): KAGVTQTPRYLIKTRGQQVTLSCSPISGHRSVSWYQQTPGQGLQFLFEYFSETQRNKGNFPGRFSGRQFSNSRSEMNVSTLELGDSALYLCASSFRQGVFGNEKLFFGSGTQLSVL.

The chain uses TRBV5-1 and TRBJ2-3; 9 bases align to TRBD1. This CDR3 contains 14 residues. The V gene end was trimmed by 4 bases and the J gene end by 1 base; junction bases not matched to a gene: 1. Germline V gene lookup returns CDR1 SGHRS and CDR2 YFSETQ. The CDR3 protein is CASSRDRGTDTQYF. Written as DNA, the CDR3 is TGCGCCAGCAGCCGGGACAGGGGCACAGATACGCAGTATTTT. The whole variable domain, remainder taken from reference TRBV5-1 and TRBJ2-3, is KAGVTQTPRYLIKTRGQQVTLSCSPISGHRSVSWYQQTPGQGLQFLFEYFSETQRNKGNFPGRFSGRQFSNSRSEMNVSTLELGDSALYLCASSRDRGTDTQYFGPGTRLTVL.

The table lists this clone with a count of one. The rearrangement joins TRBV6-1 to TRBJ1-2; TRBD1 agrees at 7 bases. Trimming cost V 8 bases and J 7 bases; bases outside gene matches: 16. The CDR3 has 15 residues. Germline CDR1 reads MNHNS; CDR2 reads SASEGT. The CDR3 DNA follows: TGTGCCAGCGCCGAGCGGTCCGGGACAGTGGCTGGCTACACCTTC. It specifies CASAERSGTVAGYTF.

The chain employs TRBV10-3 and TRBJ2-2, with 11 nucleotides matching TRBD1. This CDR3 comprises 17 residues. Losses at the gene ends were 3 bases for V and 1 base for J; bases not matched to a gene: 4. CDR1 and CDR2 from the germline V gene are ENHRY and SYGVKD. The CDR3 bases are TGTGCCATCAGTGAACCGGGACAGGGGGGGAACACCGGGGAGCTGTTTTTT. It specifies CAISEPGQGGNTGELFF.

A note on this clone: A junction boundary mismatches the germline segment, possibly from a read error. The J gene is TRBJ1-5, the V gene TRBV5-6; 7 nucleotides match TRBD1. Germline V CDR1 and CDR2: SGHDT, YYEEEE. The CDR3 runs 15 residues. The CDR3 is CASSLGQTPNQPQHF. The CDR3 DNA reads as TGTGCCAGCAGTTTGGGACAGACTCCTAATCAGCCCCAGCATTTT.

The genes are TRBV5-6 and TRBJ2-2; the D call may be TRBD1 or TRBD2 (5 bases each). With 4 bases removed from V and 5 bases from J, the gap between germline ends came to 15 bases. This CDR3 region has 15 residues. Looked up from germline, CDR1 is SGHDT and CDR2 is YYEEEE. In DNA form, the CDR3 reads TGTGCCAGCAGCGGGGGTGGTGGTTTGACCGGGGAGCTGTTTTTT. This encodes CASSGGGGLTGELFF. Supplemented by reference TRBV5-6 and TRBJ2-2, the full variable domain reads DAGVTQSPTHLIKTRGQQVTLRCSPKSGHDTVSWYQQALGQGPQFIFQYYEEEERQRGNFPDRFSGHQFPNYSSELNVNALLLGDSALYLCASSGGGGLTGELFFGEGSRLTVL.

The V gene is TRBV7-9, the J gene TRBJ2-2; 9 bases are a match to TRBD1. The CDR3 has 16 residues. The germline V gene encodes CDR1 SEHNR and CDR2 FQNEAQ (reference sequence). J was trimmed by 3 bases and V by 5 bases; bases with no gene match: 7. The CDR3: CASSAYRGLDTGELFF. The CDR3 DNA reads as TGTGCCAGCAGCGCCTACAGGGGGCTGGACACCGGGGAGCTGTTTTTT.

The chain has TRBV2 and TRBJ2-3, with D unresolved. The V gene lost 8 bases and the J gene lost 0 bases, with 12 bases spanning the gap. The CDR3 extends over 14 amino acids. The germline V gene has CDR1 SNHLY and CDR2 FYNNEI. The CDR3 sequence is CASVWESSTDTQYF. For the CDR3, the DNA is TGTGCCAGCGTCTGGGAATCTAGCACAGATACGCAGTATTTT.

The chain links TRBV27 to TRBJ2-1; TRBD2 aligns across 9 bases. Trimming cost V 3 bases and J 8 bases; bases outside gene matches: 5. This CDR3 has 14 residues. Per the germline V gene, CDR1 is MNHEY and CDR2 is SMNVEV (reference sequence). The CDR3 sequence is CASSFGLAIDEQFF. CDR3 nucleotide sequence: TGTGCCAGCAGTTTCGGACTAGCGATAGATGAGCAGTTCTTC.

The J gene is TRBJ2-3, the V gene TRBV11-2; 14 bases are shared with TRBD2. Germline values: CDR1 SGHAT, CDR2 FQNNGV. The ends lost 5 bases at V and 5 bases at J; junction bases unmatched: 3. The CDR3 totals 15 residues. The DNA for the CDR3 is TGTGCCAGCAGCCCGGGACTAGCGGGGGTAGATACGCAGTATTTT. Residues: CASSPGLAGVDTQYF. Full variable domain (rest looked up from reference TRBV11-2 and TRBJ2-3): EAGVAQSPRYKIIEKRQSVAFWCNPISGHATLYWYQQILGQGPKLLIQFQNNGVVDDSQLPKDRFSAERLKGVDSTLKIQPAKLEDSAVYLCASSPGLAGVDTQYFGPGTRLTVL.

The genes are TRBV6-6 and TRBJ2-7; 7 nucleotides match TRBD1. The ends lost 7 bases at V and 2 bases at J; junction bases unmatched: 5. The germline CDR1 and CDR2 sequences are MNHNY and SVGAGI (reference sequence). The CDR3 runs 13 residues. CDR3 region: CASTPGQTYEQYF. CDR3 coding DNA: TGTGCCAGCACCCCGGGACAGACCTACGAGCAGTACTTC.

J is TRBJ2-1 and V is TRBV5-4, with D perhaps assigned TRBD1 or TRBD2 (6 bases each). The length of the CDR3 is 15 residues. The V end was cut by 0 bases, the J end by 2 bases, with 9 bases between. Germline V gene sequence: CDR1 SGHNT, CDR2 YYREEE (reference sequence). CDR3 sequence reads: CASSLEGGAYNEQFF. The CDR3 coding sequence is TGTGCCAGCAGCTTGGAGGGGGGCGCCTACAATGAGCAGTTCTTC.

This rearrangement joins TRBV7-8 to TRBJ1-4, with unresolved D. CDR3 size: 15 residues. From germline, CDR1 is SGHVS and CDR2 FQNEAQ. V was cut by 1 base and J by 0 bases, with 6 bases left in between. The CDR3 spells CASSLGSTTNEKLFF. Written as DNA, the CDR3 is TGTGCCAGCAGCTTAGGGTCCACAACTAATGAAAAACTGTTTTTT. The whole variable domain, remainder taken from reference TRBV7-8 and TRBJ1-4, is GAGVSQSPRYKVAKRGQDVALRCDPISGHVSLFWYQQALGQGPEFLTYFQNEAQLDKSGLPSDRFFAERPEGSVSTLKIQRTQQEDSAVYLCASSLGSTTNEKLFFGSGTQLSVL.

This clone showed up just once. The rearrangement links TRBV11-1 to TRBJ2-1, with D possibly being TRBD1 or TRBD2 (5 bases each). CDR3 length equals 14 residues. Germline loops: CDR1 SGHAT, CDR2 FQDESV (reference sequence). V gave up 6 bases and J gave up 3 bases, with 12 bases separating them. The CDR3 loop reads CASRRDQNYNEQFF. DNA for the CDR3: TGTGCCAGCAGGAGGGACCAAAACTACAATGAGCAGTTCTTC. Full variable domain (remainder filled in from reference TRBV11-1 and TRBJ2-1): EAEVAQSPRYKITEKSQAVAFWCDPISGHATLYWYRQILGQGPELLVQFQDESVVDDSQLPKDRFSAERLKGVDSTLKIQPAELGDSAMYLCASRRDQNYNEQFFGPGTRLTVL.

The CDR3 DNA reads as TGTGCCAGTAGTGGGGCGGCGGGCTATGGCTACACCTTC. This encodes CASSGAAGYGYTF. This rearrangement joins TRBV19 to TRBJ1-2; a weak D match, TRBD1 (5 bases). Trimming left V 5 bases short and J 4 bases short, with 11 bases between. This CDR3 is built from 13 residues. Germline V lookup: CDR1 LNHDA, CDR2 SQIVND (reference sequence).

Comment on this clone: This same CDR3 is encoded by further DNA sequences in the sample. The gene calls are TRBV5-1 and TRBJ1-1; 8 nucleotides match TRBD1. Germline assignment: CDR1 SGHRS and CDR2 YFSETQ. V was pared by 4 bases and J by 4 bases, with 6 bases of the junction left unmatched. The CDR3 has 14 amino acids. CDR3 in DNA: TGCGCCAGCAGCCTTGACAGGGGTGGCACTGAAGCTTTCTTT. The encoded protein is CASSLDRGGTEAFF.

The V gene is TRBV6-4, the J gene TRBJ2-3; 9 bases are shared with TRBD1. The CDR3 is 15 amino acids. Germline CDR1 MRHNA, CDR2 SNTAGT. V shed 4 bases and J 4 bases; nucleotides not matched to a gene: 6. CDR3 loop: CASSGETGGPDTQYF. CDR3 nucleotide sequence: TGTGCCAGCAGTGGGGAAACAGGGGGCCCAGATACGCAGTATTTT.

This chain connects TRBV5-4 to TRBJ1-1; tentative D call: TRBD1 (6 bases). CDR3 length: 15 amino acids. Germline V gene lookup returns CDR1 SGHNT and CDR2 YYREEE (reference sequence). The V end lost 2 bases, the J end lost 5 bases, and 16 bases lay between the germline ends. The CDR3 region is CASSFERRGSTEAFF. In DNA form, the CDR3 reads TGTGCCAGCAGCTTCGAAAGGAGGGGGTCGACTGAAGCTTTCTTT.

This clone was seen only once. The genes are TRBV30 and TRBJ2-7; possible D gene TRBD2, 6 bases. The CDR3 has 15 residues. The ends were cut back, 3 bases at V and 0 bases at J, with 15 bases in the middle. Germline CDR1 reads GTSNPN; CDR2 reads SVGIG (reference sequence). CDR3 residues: CAWRGQRVGSYEQYF. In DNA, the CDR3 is TGTGCCTGGAGGGGGCAGCGGGTTGGCTCCTACGAGCAGTACTTC.

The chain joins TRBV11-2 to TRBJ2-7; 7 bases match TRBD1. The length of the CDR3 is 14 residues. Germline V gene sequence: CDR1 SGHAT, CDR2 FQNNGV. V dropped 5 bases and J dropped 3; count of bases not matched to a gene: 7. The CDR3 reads CASSKGQASYEQYF. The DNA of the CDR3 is TGTGCCAGCAGCAAAGGACAGGCCAGCTACGAGCAGTACTTC.

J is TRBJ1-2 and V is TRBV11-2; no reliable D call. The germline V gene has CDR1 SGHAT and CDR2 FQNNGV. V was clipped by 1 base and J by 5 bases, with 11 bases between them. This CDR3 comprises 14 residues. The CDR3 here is CASSLVRPYYGYTF. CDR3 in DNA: TGTGCCAGCAGCTTAGTCCGGCCCTATTATGGCTACACCTTC.

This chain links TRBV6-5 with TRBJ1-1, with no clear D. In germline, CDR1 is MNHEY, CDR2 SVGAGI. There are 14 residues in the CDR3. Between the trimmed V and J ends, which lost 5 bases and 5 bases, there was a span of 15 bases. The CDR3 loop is CASSTPARKTEAFF. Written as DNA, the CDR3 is TGTGCCAGCAGTACCCCCGCACGGAAAACTGAAGCTTTCTTT.